This TCR beta chain was observed in a study of T cell repertoires in cytomegalovirus infection. TCRdb passed the reads through MiXCR, listing each CDR3 protein once. The sample includes roughly 320,000 distinct CDR3 sequences, 8% to 9.5% of them seen just once. This clonotype has at least ten counts. What was sequenced was PBMCs. The TCR was taken from a human donor in good health (CMV status not recorded). Some clones in this sample may be carry-over from other donors' samples.

CDR3 in DNA: TGTGCCAGCAGCTTAAAATCCGCCTCCAGGGAGACCCAGTACTTC. It specifies CASSLKSASRETQYF. This sequence joins TRBV7-2 and TRBJ2-5; D is unresolved. This CDR3 has 15 amino acids. CDR1 is SGHTA and CDR2 is FQGNSA in the germline V gene. The V end was cut by 2 bases, the J end by 5 bases, with 15 bases between.